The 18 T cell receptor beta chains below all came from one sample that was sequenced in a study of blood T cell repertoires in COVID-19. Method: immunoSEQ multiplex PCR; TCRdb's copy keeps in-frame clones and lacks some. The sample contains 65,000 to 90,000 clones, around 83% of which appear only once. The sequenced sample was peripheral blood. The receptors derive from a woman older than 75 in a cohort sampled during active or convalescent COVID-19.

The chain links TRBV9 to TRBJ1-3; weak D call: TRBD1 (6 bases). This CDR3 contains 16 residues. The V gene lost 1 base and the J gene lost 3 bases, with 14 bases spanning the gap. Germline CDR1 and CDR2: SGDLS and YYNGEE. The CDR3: CASSVLAGALGNTIYF. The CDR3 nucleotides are TGTGCCAGCAGCGTATTGGCAGGGGCGCTTGGAAACACCATATATTTT.

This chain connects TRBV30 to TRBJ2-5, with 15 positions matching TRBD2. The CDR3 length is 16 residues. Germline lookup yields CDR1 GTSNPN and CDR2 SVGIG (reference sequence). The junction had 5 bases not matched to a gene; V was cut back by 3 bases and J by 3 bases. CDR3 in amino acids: CAWSGLAGGPEETQYF. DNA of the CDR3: TGTGCCTGGAGCGGACTAGCGGGAGGGCCCGAAGAGACCCAGTACTTC.

The CDR3 loop reads CASRPTGGYNQPQHF. The CDR3 nucleotides read TGTGCCAGCAGACCGACAGGGGGTTACAATCAGCCCCAGCATTTT. V and J are TRBV6-5 and TRBJ1-5, with 9 bases that match TRBD1. In germline, CDR1 is MNHEY, CDR2 SVGAGI. Losses at the gene ends were 6 bases for V and 3 bases for J; bases not matched to a gene: 6. This CDR3 is built from 15 residues.

The CDR3 DNA reads as TGTGCCAGCAGCCAAGGGGCAGGGGGCAAGGGCTCCTATAATTCACCCCTCCACTTT. Its protein is CASSQGAGGKGSYNSPLHF. This chain joins TRBV3-1 (or the pseudogene TRBV3-2) and TRBJ1-6, with TRBD1 matching over 8 bases. CDR1 and CDR2 (germline): LGHDT, YNNKEL (reference sequence). V was pared by 1 base and J by 0 bases, with 8 bases of the junction left unmatched. This CDR3 spans 19 amino acids.

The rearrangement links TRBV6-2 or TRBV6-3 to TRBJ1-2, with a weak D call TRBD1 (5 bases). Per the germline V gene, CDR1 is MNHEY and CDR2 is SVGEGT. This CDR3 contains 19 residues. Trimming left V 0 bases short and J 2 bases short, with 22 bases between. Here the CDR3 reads CASSYSSMRRGTSNYGYTF. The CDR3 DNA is TGTGCCAGCAGTTACTCGAGTATGAGGAGGGGTACCTCCAACTATGGCTACACCTTC.

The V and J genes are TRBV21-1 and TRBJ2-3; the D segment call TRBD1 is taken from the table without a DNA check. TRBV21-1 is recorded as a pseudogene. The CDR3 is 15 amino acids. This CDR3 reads CASSKVGQVLDTQYF. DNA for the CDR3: TGTGCCAGCAGCAAAGTGGGTCAGGTTCTGGATACGCAGTATTTT.

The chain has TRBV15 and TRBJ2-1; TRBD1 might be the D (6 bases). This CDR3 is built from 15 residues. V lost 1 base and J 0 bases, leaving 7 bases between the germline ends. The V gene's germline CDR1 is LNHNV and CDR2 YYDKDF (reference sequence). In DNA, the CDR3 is TGTGCCACCAGCAGAGGGGACATCTCCTACAATGAGCAGTTCTTC. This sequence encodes CATSRGDISYNEQFF.

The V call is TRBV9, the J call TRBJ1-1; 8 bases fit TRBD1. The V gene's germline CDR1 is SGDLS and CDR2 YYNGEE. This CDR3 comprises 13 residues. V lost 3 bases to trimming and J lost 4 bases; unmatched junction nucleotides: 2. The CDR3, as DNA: TGTGCCAGCAGCGACGGGACAGGCACTGAAGCTTTCTTT. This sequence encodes CASSDGTGTEAFF.

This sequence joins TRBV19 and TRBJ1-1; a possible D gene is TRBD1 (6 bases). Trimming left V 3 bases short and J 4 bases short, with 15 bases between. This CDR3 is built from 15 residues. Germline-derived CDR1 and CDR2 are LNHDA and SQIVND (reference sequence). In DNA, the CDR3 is TGTGCCAGTAGTATCGACAGGTTTAGGACCACTGAAGCTTTCTTT. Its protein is CASSIDRFRTTEAFF.

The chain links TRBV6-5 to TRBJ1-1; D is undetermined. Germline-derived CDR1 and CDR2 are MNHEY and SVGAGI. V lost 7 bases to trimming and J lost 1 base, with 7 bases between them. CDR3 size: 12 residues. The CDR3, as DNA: TGTGCCAGCAAAGACACGAACACTGAAGCTTTCTTT. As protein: CASKDTNTEAFF.

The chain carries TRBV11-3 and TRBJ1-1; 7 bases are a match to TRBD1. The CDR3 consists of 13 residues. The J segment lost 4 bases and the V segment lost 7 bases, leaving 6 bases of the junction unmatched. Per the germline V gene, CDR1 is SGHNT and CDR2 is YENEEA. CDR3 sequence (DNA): TGTGCCAGCACAATACAGGGGCTCACTGAAGCTTTCTTT. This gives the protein CASTIQGLTEAFF.

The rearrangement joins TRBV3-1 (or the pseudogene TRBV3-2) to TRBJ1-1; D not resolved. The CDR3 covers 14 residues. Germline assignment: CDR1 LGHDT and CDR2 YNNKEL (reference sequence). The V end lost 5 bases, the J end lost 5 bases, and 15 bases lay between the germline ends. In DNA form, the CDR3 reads TGTGCCAGCAGCAACGCTCTATCGCGGACTGAAGCTTTCTTT. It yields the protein CASSNALSRTEAFF.

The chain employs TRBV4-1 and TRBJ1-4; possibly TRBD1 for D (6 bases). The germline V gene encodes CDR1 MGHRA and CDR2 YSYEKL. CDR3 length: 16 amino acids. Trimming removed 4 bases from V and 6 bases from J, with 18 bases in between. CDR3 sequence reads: CASSPQDGGADEKLFF. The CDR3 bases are TGCGCCAGCAGCCCCCAGGATGGGGGCGCGGATGAAAAACTGTTTTTT.

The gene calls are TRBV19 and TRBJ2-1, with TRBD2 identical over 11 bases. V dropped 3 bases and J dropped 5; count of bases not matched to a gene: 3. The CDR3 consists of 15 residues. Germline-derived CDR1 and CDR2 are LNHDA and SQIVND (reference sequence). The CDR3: CASSILAGGHNEQFF. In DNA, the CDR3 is TGTGCCAGTAGTATTCTAGCGGGAGGTCACAATGAGCAGTTCTTC.

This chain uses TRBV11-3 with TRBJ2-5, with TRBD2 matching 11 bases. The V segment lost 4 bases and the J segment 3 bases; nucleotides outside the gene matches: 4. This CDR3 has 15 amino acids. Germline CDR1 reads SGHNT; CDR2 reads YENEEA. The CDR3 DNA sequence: TGTGCCAGCAGCTCCGGGGGACTAGCGGAAGAGACCCAGTACTTC. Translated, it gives CASSSGGLAEETQYF.

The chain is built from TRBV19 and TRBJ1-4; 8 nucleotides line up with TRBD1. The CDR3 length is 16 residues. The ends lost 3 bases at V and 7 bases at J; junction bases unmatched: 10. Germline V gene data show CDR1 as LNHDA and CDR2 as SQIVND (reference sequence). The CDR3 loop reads CASSIRQGRLSEKLFF. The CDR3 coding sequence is TGTGCCAGTAGTATCAGACAGGGGCGGTTGAGTGAAAAACTGTTTTTT. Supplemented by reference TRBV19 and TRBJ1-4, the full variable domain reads DGGITQSPKYLFRKEGQNVTLSCEQNLNHDAMYWYRQDPGQGLRLIYYSQIVNDFQKGDIAEGYSVSREKKESFPLTVTSAQKNPTAFYLCASSIRQGRLSEKLFFGSGTQLSVL.

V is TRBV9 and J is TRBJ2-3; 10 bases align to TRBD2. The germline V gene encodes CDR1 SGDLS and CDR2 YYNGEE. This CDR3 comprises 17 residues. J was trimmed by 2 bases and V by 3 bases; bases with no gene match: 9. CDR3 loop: CASSATPSGSATDTQYF. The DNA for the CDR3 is TGTGCCAGCAGCGCGACCCCTAGCGGGAGTGCCACAGATACGCAGTATTTT.

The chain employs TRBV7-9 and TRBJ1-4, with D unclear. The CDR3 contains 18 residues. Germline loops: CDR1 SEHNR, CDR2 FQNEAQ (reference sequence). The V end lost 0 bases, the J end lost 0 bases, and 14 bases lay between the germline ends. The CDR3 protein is CASSLASFSEATNEKLFF. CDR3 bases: TGTGCCAGCAGCTTAGCGAGCTTCAGCGAAGCAACTAATGAAAAACTGTTTTTT.